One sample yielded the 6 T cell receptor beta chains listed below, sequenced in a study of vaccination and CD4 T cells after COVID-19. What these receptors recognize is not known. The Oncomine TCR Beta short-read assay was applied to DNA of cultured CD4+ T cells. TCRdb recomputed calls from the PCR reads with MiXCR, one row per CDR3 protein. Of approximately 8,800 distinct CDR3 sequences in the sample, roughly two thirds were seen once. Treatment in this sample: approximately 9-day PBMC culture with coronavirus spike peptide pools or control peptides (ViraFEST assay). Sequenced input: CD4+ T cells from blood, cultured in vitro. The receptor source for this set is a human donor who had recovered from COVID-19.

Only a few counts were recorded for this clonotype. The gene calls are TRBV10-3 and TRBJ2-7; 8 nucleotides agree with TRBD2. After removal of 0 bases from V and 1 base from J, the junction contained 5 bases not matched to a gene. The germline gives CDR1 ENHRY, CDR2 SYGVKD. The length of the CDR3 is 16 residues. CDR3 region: CAISESGGGPSYEQYF. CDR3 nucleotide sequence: TGTGCCATCAGTGAGTCCGGCGGGGGGCCTTCCTACGAGCAGTACTTC.

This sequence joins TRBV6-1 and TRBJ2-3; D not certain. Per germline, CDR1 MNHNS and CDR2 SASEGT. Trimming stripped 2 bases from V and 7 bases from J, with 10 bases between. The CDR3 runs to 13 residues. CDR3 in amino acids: CASSERASYTQYF. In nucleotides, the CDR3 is TGTGCCAGCAGTGAAAGGGCGTCTTATACGCAGTATTTT.

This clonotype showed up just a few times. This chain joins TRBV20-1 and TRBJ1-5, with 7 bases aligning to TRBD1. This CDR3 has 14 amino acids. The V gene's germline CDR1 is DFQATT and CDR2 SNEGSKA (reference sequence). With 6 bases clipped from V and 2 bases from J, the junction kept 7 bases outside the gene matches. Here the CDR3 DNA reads TGCAGTGCCGTACAGGGGATGGGCAATCAGCCCCAGCATTTT. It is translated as CSAVQGMGNQPQHF.

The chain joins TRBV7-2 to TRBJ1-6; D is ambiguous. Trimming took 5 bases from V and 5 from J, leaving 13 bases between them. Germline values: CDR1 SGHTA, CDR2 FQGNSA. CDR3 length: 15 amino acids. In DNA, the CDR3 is TGTGCCAGCAGCCTTCTGGCGTCGGATAATTCACCCCTCCACTTT. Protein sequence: CASSLLASDNSPLHF. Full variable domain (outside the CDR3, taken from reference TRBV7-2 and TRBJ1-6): GAGVSQSPSNKVTEKGKDVELRCDPISGHTALYWYRQSLGQGLEFLIYFQGNSAPDKSGLPSDRFSAERTGGSVSTLTIQRTQQEDSAVYLCASSLLASDNSPLHFGNGTRLTVT.

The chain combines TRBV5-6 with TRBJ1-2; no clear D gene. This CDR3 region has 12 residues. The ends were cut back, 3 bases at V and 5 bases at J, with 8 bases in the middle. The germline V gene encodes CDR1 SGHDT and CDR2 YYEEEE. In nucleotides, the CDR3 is TGTGCCAGCAGCTCAAGGGTTTATGGCTACACCTTC. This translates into CASSSRVYGYTF. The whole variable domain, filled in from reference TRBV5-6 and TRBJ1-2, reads DAGVTQSPTHLIKTRGQQVTLRCSPKSGHDTVSWYQQALGQGPQFIFQYYEEEERQRGNFPDRFSGHQFPNYSSELNVNALLLGDSALYLCASSSRVYGYTFGSGTRLTVV.

The CDR3 coding sequence is TGTGCCAGCAGCTCCGGAATAGCGACAGATACGCAGTATTTT. Protein: CASSSGIATDTQYF. The V gene is TRBV7-9, the J gene TRBJ2-3; the D gene is possibly TRBD2 (5 bases). V gave up 4 bases and J gave up 3 bases, with 11 bases separating them. The CDR3 contains 14 residues. Germline V gene data show CDR1 as SEHNR and CDR2 as FQNEAQ (reference sequence).